This T cell receptor beta chain came from a study of response to subunit inactivated influenza vaccine. One entry per CDR3 protein, called by TCRdb with MiXCR from the RT-PCR reads. Of more than 150,000 distinct CDR3 sequences detected, around 8.8% appear once; the ten largest clones hold 9.5% to 13%. V shed 6 bases and J shed 0 bases, with 7 bases lying between them. From germline, CDR1 is DFQATT and CDR2 SNEGSKA (reference sequence). The CDR3 runs to 12 residues. This clonotype was sampled from a man over 45 who received an inactivated influenza vaccine. The rearrangement uses TRBV20-1 and TRBJ2-3, with D unresolved. This specimen consisted of non-naive T cells sorted from PBMCs, obtained on the day of vaccination. CDR3 region: CSAEVSTDTQYF. CDR3 nucleotide sequence: TGCAGTGCGGAAGTAAGCACAGATACGCAGTATTTT.